Ten or more counts support the clone carrying this T cell receptor beta chain. This sample was included in a study of regulatory T cells in long-lasting Graves disease. Germline assignment: CDR1 SGDLS and CDR2 YYNGEE. V shed 4 bases and J 6 bases; nucleotides not matched to a gene: 8. There are 15 residues in the CDR3. With iRepertoire HTBI primers and Arm-PCR of CDR3 regions, TCR beta libraries were built. A single record per CDR3 protein comes from TCRdb applying MiXCR to the multiplex PCR reads. Counted here are roughly 420,000 distinct CDR3 sequences, less than 15% occurring once; the ten biggest clones make up approximately 15%. Time point of the sample: newly diagnosed GD, antithyroid drugs for less than 3 months. Construction of the TCR library relied on RNA isolated from PBMCs. Staff drew 8 to 9 milliliters of peripheral blood into EDTA tubes. These sequences were also reported in another study, on T cells in Graves' hyperthyroidism and ophthalmopathy.

This clonotype was sampled from a woman aged 50 to 60 with Graves disease. The sequenced sample was peripheral blood mononuclear cells (PBMCs), obtained at new diagnosis, from a patient treated with antithyroid drugs. The genes are TRBV9 and TRBJ1-1; TRBD1 matches at 11 bases. The CDR3 is CASSHRTGGDAEAFF. Here the CDR3 DNA reads TGTGCCAGCAGCCACCGGACAGGGGGCGATGCTGAAGCTTTCTTT. The variable domain in full, with the rest retrieved from reference TRBV9 and TRBJ1-1, is DSGVTQTPKHLITATGQRVTLRCSPRSGDLSVYWYQQSLDQGLQFLIQYYNGEERAKGNILERFSAQQFPDLHSELNLSSLELGDSALYFCASSHRTGGDAEAFFGQGTRLTVV.